These 7 T cell receptor beta chains share one sample of origin, sequenced in a study of blood T cell repertoires in COVID-19. Assay: immunoSEQ multiplex PCR; the TCRdb copy retains only in-frame clones and omits some. The table includes 200,000 to 300,000 clones, more than 75% detected once. Sequenced sample: peripheral blood. The origin of the receptors is a woman in her fifties or sixties with COVID-19, enrolled during active disease.

The chain uses TRBV5-1 and TRBJ2-5, with TRBD2 identical over 7 bases. The J segment lost 0 bases and the V segment lost 0 bases, leaving 8 bases of the junction unmatched. The CDR3 is 17 residues long. The germline V gene has CDR1 SGHRS and CDR2 YFSETQ. The CDR3 DNA follows: TGCGCCAGCAGCTTGGCCTGGCTAGCGGAGTACCAAGAGACCCAGTACTTC. This codes for CASSLAWLAEYQETQYF. Supplemented by reference TRBV5-1 and TRBJ2-5, the full variable domain reads KAGVTQTPRYLIKTRGQQVTLSCSPISGHRSVSWYQQTPGQGLQFLFEYFSETQRNKGNFPGRFSGRQFSNSRSEMNVSTLELGDSALYLCASSLAWLAEYQETQYFGPGTRLLVL.

CDR3 coding DNA: TGTGCCATCAGCCAAGGACTAGCGGGCCGCACAGATACGCAGTATTTT. Residues: CAISQGLAGRTDTQYF. The chain employs TRBV10-3 and TRBJ2-3; 11 bases map to TRBD2. The CDR3 runs to 16 residues. V shed 6 bases, J shed 1 base, and the junction held 6 bases outside the gene matches. Germline CDR1 and CDR2: ENHRY and SYGVKD.

V and J are TRBV5-4 and TRBJ2-2; the match to TRBD2 covers 12 bases. Looked up from germline, CDR1 is SGHNT and CDR2 is YYREEE (reference sequence). This CDR3 comprises 15 residues. The V and J ends lost 4 bases and 5 bases, in that order; junction bases with no gene match: 3. CDR3 coding DNA: TGTGCCAGCAGCGGTCTAGCGGGAGGGACCGGGGAGCTGTTTTTT. This gives the protein CASSGLAGGTGELFF.

This clone was recorded only once. This chain uses TRBV5-6 with TRBJ2-1; TRBD2 matches 13 bases. The CDR3 extends over 17 amino acids. The junction had 8 bases not matched to a gene; V was cut back by 3 bases and J by 5 bases. The germline V gene encodes CDR1 SGHDT and CDR2 YYEEEE. The chain's CDR3 is CASSSQPGTSGNNEQFF. The CDR3 coding sequence is TGTGCCAGCAGCTCACAACCCGGGACTAGCGGGAACAATGAGCAGTTCTTC.

Only one count was recorded for this clone. The rearrangement links TRBV9 to TRBJ2-7, with 9 bases lining up with TRBD2. J lost 0 bases, V lost 0 bases, and 7 bases had no gene match. CDR3 length: 17 amino acids. The germline V gene encodes CDR1 SGDLS and CDR2 YYNGEE. In DNA, the CDR3 is TGTGCCAGCAGCGTAGCAGGGGGACTAGCCGACTCCTACGAGCAGTACTTC. Its translation is CASSVAGGLADSYEQYF.

In this sample, this clone turned up once. The rearrangement links TRBV5-4 to TRBJ1-6; D perhaps matches TRBD1 (6 bases). The V end lost 3 bases, the J end lost 10 bases, and 17 bases lay between the germline ends. The V gene's germline CDR1 is SGHNT and CDR2 YYREEE (reference sequence). The CDR3 covers 15 residues. The CDR3 nucleotides are TGTGCCAGCAGCTCCCAGGGCAGGGGTGCATCACCCCTCCACTTT. Translated: CASSSQGRGASPLHF.

The CDR3 DNA follows: TGTGCCAGTGCGAAACCGGGACTCGTAAGTAATGAGCAGTTCTTC. This translates into CASAKPGLVSNEQFF. The chain carries TRBV19 and TRBJ2-1, with D possibly being TRBD2 (6 bases). CDR1 is LNHDA and CDR2 is SQIVND in the germline V gene (reference sequence). This CDR3 comprises 15 residues. V was clipped by 8 bases and J by 7 bases, with 21 bases between them.